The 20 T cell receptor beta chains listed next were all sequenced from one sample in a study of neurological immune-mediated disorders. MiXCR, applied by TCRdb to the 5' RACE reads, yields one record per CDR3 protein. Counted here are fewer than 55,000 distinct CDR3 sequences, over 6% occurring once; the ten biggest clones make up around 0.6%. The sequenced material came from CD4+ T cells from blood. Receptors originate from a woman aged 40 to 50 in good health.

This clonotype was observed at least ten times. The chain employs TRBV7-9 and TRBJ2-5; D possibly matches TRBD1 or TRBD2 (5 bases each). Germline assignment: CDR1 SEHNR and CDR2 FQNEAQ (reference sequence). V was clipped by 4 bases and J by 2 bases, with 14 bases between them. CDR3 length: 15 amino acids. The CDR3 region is CASSSPGTLQETQYF. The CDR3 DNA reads TGTGCCAGCAGCTCGCCCGGGACGCTTCAAGAGACCCAGTACTTC.

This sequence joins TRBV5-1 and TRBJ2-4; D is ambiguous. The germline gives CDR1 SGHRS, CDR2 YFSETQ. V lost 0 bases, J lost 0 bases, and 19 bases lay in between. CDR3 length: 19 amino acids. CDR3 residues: CASSLAGRMGMSAKNIQYF. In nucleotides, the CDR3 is TGCGCCAGCAGCTTGGCCGGTCGGATGGGCATGTCAGCCAAAAACATTCAGTACTTC.

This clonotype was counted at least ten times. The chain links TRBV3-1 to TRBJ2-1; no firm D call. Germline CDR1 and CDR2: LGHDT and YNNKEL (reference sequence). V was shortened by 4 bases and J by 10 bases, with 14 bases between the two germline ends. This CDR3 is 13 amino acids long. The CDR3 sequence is CASSPNPEGEQFF. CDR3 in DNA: TGTGCCAGCAGCCCAAACCCGGAAGGAGAGCAGTTCTTC.

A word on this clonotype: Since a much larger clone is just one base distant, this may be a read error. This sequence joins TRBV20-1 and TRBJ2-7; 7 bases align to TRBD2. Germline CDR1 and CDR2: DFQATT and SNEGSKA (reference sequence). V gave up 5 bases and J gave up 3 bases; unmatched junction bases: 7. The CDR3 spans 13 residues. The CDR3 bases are TGCAGTGCTGGAAGCGGGACCAACTACGAGCAGTACTTC. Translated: CSAGSGTNYEQYF.

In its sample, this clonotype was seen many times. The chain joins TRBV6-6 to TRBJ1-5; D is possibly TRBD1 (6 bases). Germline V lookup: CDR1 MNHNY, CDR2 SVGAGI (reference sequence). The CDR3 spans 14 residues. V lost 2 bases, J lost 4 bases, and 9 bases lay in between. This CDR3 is CASSYGGANQPQHF. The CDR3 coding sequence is TGTGCCAGCAGTTACGGGGGCGCGAATCAGCCCCAGCATTTT.

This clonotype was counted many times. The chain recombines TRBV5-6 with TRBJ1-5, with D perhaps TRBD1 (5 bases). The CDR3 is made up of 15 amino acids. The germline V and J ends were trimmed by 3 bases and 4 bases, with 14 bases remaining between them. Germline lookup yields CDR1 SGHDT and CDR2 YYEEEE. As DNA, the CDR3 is TGTGCCAGCAGCTCAAAGGGACTGGGGAATCAGCCCCAGCATTTT. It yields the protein CASSSKGLGNQPQHF.

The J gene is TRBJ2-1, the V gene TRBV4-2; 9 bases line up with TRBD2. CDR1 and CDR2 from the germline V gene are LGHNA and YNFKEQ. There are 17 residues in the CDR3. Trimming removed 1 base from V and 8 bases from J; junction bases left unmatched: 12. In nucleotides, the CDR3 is TGTGCCAGCAGCCAAGGGACTAGCGCGGTCCGTGGGGATGAGCAGTTCTTC. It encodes CASSQGTSAVRGDEQFF.

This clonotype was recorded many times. In nucleotides, the CDR3 is TGTGCCAGCAGCTTAGCAAGACTAGCGGGAGCGAGTGAGCAGTTCTTC. Its translation: CASSLARLAGASEQFF. The genes are TRBV7-2 and TRBJ2-1; 12 bases are a match to TRBD2. The germline gives CDR1 SGHTA, CDR2 FQGNSA. There are 16 residues in the CDR3. The V gene end was trimmed by 0 bases and the J gene end by 9 bases; junction bases not matched to a gene: 6.

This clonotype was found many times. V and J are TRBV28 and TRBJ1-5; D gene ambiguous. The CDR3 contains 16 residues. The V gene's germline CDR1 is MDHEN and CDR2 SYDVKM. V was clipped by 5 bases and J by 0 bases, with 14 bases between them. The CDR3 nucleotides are TGTGCCAGCAGTATCCAGTGGTTTGGTAGCAATCAGCCCCAGCATTTT. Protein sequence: CASSIQWFGSNQPQHF.

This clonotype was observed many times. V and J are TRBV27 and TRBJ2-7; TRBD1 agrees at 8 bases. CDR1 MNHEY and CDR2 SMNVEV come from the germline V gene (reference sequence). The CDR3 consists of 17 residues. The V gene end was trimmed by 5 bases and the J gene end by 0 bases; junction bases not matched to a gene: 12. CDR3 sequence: CASSRITGGIFSYEQYF. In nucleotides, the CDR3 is TGTGCCAGCAGTCGTATTACAGGGGGAATCTTCTCCTACGAGCAGTACTTC.

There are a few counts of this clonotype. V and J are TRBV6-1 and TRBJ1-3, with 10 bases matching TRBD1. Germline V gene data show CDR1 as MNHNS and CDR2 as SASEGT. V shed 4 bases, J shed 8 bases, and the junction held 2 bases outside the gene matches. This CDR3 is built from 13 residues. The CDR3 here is CASSADRGYTIYF. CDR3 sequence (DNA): TGTGCCAGCAGTGCGGACAGGGGGTACACCATATATTTT.

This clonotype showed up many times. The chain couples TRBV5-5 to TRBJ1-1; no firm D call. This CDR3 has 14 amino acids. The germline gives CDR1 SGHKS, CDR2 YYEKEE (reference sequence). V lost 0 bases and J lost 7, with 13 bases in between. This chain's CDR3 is CASSLGAAKIEAFF. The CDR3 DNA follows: TGTGCCAGCAGCTTGGGGGCAGCCAAGATTGAAGCTTTCTTT.

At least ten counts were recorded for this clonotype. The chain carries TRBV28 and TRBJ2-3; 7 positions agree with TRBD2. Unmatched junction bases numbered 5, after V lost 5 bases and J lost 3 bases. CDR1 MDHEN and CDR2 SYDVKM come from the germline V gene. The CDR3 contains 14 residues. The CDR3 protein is CASSTGGGTDTQYF. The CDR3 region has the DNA TGTGCCAGCAGTACGGGAGGCGGGACAGATACGCAGTATTTT.

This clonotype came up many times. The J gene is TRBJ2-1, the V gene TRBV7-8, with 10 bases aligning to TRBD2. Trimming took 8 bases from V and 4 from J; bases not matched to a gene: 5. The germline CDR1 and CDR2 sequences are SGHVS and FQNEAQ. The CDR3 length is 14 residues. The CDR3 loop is CASDGTSVYNEQFF. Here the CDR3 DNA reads TGTGCCAGCGACGGGACTAGCGTTTACAATGAGCAGTTCTTC. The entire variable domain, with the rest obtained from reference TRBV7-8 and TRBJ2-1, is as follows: GAGVSQSPRYKVAKRGQDVALRCDPISGHVSLFWYQQALGQGPEFLTYFQNEAQLDKSGLPSDRFFAERPEGSVSTLKIQRTQQEDSAVYLCASDGTSVYNEQFFGPGTRLTVL.

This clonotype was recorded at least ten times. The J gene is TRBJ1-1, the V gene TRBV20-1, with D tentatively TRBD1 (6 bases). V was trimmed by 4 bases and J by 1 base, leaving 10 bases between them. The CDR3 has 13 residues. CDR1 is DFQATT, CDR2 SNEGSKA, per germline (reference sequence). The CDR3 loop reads CSAKGHGNTEAFF. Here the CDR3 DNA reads TGCAGTGCTAAGGGACACGGGAACACTGAAGCTTTCTTT.

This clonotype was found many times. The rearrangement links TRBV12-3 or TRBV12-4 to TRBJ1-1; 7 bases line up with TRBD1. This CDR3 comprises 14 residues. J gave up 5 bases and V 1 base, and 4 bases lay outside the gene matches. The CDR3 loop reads CASSLVQGRTEAFF. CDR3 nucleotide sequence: TGTGCCAGCAGTTTAGTACAGGGGAGAACTGAAGCTTTCTTT.

The CDR3 DNA reads TGTGCCAGCAGCTTAAATGGTGGGGTATCTCTCTCTGAAGCTTTCTTT. Translating it yields CASSLNGGVSLSEAFF. The V call is TRBV7-3, the J call TRBJ1-1; D gene ambiguous. The CDR3 spans 16 residues. Germline-derived CDR1 and CDR2 are SGHTA and FQGTGA. Between the trimmed V and J ends, which lost 1 base and 6 bases, there was a span of 18 bases.

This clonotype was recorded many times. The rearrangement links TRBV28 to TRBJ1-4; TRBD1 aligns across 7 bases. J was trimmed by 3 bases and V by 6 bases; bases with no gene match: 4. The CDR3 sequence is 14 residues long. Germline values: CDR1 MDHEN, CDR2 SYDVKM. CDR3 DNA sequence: TGTGCCAGCAGAGAGGGGACAGCTAATGAAAAACTGTTTTTT. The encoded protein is CASREGTANEKLFF.

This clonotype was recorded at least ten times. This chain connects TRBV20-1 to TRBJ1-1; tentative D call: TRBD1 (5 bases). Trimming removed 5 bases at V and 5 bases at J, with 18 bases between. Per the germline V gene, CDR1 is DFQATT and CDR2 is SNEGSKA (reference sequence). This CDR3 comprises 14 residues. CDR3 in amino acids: CSAPETGLRTEAFF. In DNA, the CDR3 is TGCAGTGCTCCAGAAACAGGTCTACGGACTGAAGCTTTCTTT.

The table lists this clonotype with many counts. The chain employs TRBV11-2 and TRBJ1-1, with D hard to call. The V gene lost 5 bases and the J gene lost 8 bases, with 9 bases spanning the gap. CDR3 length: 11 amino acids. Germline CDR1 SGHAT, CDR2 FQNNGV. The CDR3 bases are TGTGCCAGCAGCGGTTCGGGGGAAGCTTTCTTT. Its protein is CASSGSGEAFF.